This T cell receptor (beta chain) was sequenced for a study of blood T cell repertoires in COVID-19. V was cut by 3 bases and J by 5 bases, with 11 bases left in between. Germline V gives CDR1 MGHRA, CDR2 YSYEKL. The CDR3 is 15 residues long. Data came from immunoSEQ multiplex PCR; TCRdb stores just in-frame clones and leaves some out. This sample has 150,000 to 200,000 clones; approximately 84% occur once, and the top ten carry around 7%. This clonotype was sampled from a human donor in a cohort sampled during active COVID-19. The V and J genes are TRBV4-1 and TRBJ1-6; maybe TRBD1 (5 bases). Source material: peripheral blood. Written as DNA, the CDR3 is TGCGCCAGCAGCCAGGGGCGCGGAAATAATTCACCCCTCCACTTT. It codes for CASSQGRGNNSPLHF.